Below, 22 T cell receptor beta chains from the same sample are listed, as sequenced in a study of T cell responses to AZD1222 COVID-19 vaccine. The repertoire was sequenced with immunoSEQ multiplex PCR; TCRdb's copy has only in-frame clones and lacks some. The sample lists fewer than 90,000 clones; 86% were seen once. The specimen comprised peripheral blood, sampled 28 days after the second AZD1222 dose. The receptors stem from an adult who received the AZD1222 COVID-19 vaccine.

The J gene is TRBJ1-3, the V gene TRBV18; D gene uncertain. Trimming took off 1 base at V and 8 bases at J, with 12 bases between the two ends. The germline gives CDR1 KGHSH, CDR2 LQKENI. The CDR3 extends over 14 amino acids. In DNA form, the CDR3 reads TGTGCCAGCTCACCACAGCAGGACGGGGACACCATATATTTT. Translation gives CASSPQQDGDTIYF.

The chain couples TRBV9 to TRBJ1-3, with TRBD1 identical over 7 bases. This CDR3 contains 17 residues. CDR1 and CDR2 (germline): SGDLS, YYNGEE. Losses at the gene ends were 4 bases for V and 0 bases for J; bases not matched to a gene: 10. CDR3 sequence: CASSIRQGETSGNTIYF. CDR3 sequence (DNA): TGTGCCAGCAGCATTCGACAGGGTGAAACCTCTGGAAACACCATATATTTT. Drawing the rest from reference TRBV9 and TRBJ1-3, the complete variable domain is DSGVTQTPKHLITATGQRVTLRCSPRSGDLSVYWYQQSLDQGLQFLIQYYNGEERAKGNILERFSAQQFPDLHSELNLSSLELGDSALYFCASSIRQGETSGNTIYFGEGSWLTVV.

The V gene is TRBV15, the J gene TRBJ1-6, with D unresolved. The CDR3 consists of 13 residues. Looked up from germline, CDR1 is LNHNV and CDR2 is YYDKDF (reference sequence). V was trimmed by 3 bases and J by 11 bases, leaving 11 bases between them. The CDR3: CATSRPAGAPLHF. CDR3 coding DNA: TGTGCCACCAGCAGGCCGGCCGGGGCACCCCTCCACTTT.

This chain links TRBV4-1 with TRBJ2-4; D call uncertain. The germline CDR1 and CDR2 sequences are MGHRA and YSYEKL. V lost 0 bases, J lost 0 bases, and 15 bases lay in between. The CDR3 spans 18 residues. This chain's CDR3 is CASSQERQPQTAKNIQYF. The CDR3, as DNA: TGCGCCAGCAGCCAAGAACGTCAGCCTCAGACAGCCAAAAACATTCAGTACTTC.

The chain joins TRBV28 to TRBJ1-6, with D unresolved. Germline-derived CDR1 and CDR2 are MDHEN and SYDVKM. This CDR3 has 14 residues. Trimming cost V 5 bases and J 9 bases, with 14 bases left between them. The CDR3 sequence: CASSTENLISPLHF. The CDR3 coding sequence is TGTGCCAGCAGTACGGAAAACCTGATTTCACCCCTCCACTTT. Together with reference TRBV28 and TRBJ1-6, the CDR3 gives the full variable domain: DVKVTQSSRYLVKRTGEKVFLECVQDMDHENMFWYRQDPGLGLRLIYFSYDVKMKEKGDIPEGYSVSREKKERFSLILESASTNQTSMYLCASSTENLISPLHFGNGTRLTVT.

The rearrangement joins TRBV5-1 to TRBJ1-4; possibly TRBD1 for D (6 bases). Germline values: CDR1 SGHRS, CDR2 YFSETQ. The ends were cut back, 5 bases at V and 8 bases at J, with 16 bases in the middle. The CDR3 is 14 residues long. CDR3 protein: CASRFRGQDEKLFF. In DNA, the CDR3 is TGCGCCAGCAGGTTCAGGGGCCAGGACGAAAAACTGTTTTTT.

The CDR3, as DNA: TGTGCCAGCAGTTTGGGCGGACCCTACGAGCAGTACTTC. Its translation is CASSLGGPYEQYF. The rearrangement joins TRBV28 to TRBJ2-7; D unresolved. Germline CDR1 reads MDHEN; CDR2 reads SYDVKM. Trimming stripped 3 bases from V and 2 bases from J, with 8 bases between. This CDR3 contains 13 residues.

The V gene is TRBV7-2, the J gene TRBJ2-1; the D gene is possibly TRBD2 (5 bases). The ends were cut back, 6 bases at V and 0 bases at J, with 12 bases in the middle. This CDR3 has 15 residues. Germline loops: CDR1 SGHTA, CDR2 FQGNSA. The CDR3 bases are TGTGCCAGCAGAGGCGGGCCGAGCTCCTACAATGAGCAGTTCTTC. Residues: CASRGGPSSYNEQFF.

V is TRBV12-3 or TRBV12-4 and J is TRBJ1-2; D gene unclear. V lost 3 bases and J lost 4, with 6 bases in between. CDR3 length equals 12 residues. CDR3: CASSLKAYGYTF. Written as DNA, the CDR3 is TGTGCCAGCAGTTTGAAGGCCTATGGCTACACCTTC.

This rearrangement joins TRBV5-1 to TRBJ2-1, with D possibly called TRBD1 or TRBD2 (6 bases each). The germline V and J ends were trimmed by 8 bases and 7 bases, with 19 bases remaining between them. The CDR3 is 14 residues long. The germline gives CDR1 SGHRS, CDR2 YFSETQ. CDR3 sequence (DNA): TGCGCCAGTTCCGGGGCTCGGAGGGGGAATGAGCAGTTCTTC. Translated: CASSGARRGNEQFF.

The chain links TRBV19 to TRBJ1-4; D perhaps matches TRBD1 (5 bases). The germline gives CDR1 LNHDA, CDR2 SQIVND (reference sequence). Trimming took 4 bases from V and 4 from J, leaving 16 bases between them. The CDR3 loop spans 16 amino acids. The CDR3 sequence is CASSSLMTGLNEKLFF. In nucleotides, the CDR3 is TGTGCCAGTAGTAGCCTCATGACGGGGCTTAATGAAAAACTGTTTTTT.

This clone appeared a single time. The CDR3 DNA reads TGTGCCAGCAGTTTATCCGCCGGGACTAGCCTCTACGAGCAGTACTTC. This translates into CASSLSAGTSLYEQYF. V gene TRBV27 combines with J gene TRBJ2-7, with TRBD2 matching 9 bases. The CDR3 sequence is 16 residues long. Germline-derived CDR1 and CDR2 are MNHEY and SMNVEV (reference sequence). V lost 0 bases, J lost 3 bases, and 6 bases stayed unmatched.

The rearrangement uses TRBV3-1 (or the pseudogene TRBV3-2) and TRBJ2-7; weak D call: TRBD2 (6 bases). Germline V lookup: CDR1 LGHDT, CDR2 YNNKEL (reference sequence). CDR3 size: 14 residues. V lost 4 bases, J lost 1 base, and 11 bases lay in between. In nucleotides, the CDR3 is TGTGCCAGCAGCCCCGGGACTCCATCCTACGAGCAGTACTTC. This sequence encodes CASSPGTPSYEQYF.

This rearrangement joins TRBV28 to TRBJ2-7; TRBD1 matches 9 bases. The CDR3 length is 14 residues. The J segment lost 3 bases and the V segment lost 5 bases, leaving 5 bases of the junction unmatched. Germline values: CDR1 MDHEN, CDR2 SYDVKM. CDR3 amino acids: CASSPSDRGYEQYF. The CDR3 nucleotides are TGTGCCAGCAGTCCCTCGGACAGGGGCTACGAGCAGTACTTC.

The rearrangement uses TRBV7-8 and TRBJ2-3, with 13 nucleotides matching TRBD2. The CDR3 is 18 amino acids. CDR1 is SGHVS, CDR2 FQNEAQ, per germline. Germline trimming cut 4 bases from V and 7 bases from J; bases unmatched to any gene: 14. In DNA, the CDR3 is TGTGCCAGCAGCTCTCCCATGGCAACCGGGACTAGCGGGAATACGCAGTATTTT. It translates to CASSSPMATGTSGNTQYF.

CDR3 protein: CASSLMASDPYEQYF. The CDR3 nucleotides are TGTGCCAGCAGCTTAATGGCTAGCGACCCTTACGAGCAGTACTTC. The V call is TRBV7-2, the J call TRBJ2-7, with D tentatively TRBD2 (6 bases). The CDR3 is made up of 15 amino acids. CDR1 SGHTA and CDR2 FQGNSA come from the germline V gene. Trimming removed 2 bases at V and 4 bases at J, with 15 bases between.

The chain has TRBV3-1 (or the pseudogene TRBV3-2) and TRBJ2-2; the match to TRBD1 covers 8 bases. Germline CDR1 and CDR2: LGHDT and YNNKEL (reference sequence). J gave up 3 bases and V 5 bases, and 8 bases lay outside the gene matches. This CDR3 region has 16 residues. For the CDR3, the DNA is TGTGCCAGCAGCTGGAGTCCCAGGGGGCACACCGGGGAGCTGTTTTTT. Translated, it gives CASSWSPRGHTGELFF.

This sequence joins TRBV28 and TRBJ2-1; 7 nucleotides match TRBD2. The CDR3 covers 13 residues. The V segment lost 6 bases and the J segment 8 bases; nucleotides outside the gene matches: 7. Germline CDR1 MDHEN, CDR2 SYDVKM. The CDR3 coding sequence is TGTGCCAGCAGATCCCGGGGGGTCGATGAGCAGTTCTTC. Its translation: CASRSRGVDEQFF.

The chain employs TRBV19 and TRBJ2-7, with D perhaps matching TRBD1 (6 bases). Trimming stripped 1 base from V and 4 bases from J, with 17 bases between. The germline CDR1 and CDR2 sequences are LNHDA and SQIVND (reference sequence). There are 16 residues in the CDR3. DNA for the CDR3: TGTGCCAGTAGTATAGTGGGGGCGACTCCTCGGTACGAGCAGTACTTC. Protein: CASSIVGATPRYEQYF.

The rearrangement uses TRBV28 and TRBJ1-5, with D possibly matching TRBD1 (5 bases). Looked up from germline, CDR1 is MDHEN and CDR2 is SYDVKM. CDR3 size: 17 residues. Trimming took 3 bases from V and 7 from J, leaving 22 bases between them. CDR3 nucleotides: TGTGCCAGCAGTTTTGGATTTGGAACCGGGGGTAGGCAGCCCCAGCATTTT. It translates to CASSFGFGTGGRQPQHF. The full variable domain, with the rest looked up from reference TRBV28 and TRBJ1-5, is DVKVTQSSRYLVKRTGEKVFLECVQDMDHENMFWYRQDPGLGLRLIYFSYDVKMKEKGDIPEGYSVSREKKERFSLILESASTNQTSMYLCASSFGFGTGGRQPQHFGDGTRLSIL.

The CDR3 sequence is CASIVSGNTEAFF. CDR3 nucleotide sequence: TGTGCCAGCATCGTCTCAGGAAACACTGAAGCTTTCTTT. V and J are TRBV28 and TRBJ1-1; D remains unclear. The germline gives CDR1 MDHEN, CDR2 SYDVKM. CDR3 length: 13 amino acids. Trimming took off 7 bases at V and 2 bases at J, with 11 bases between the two ends. The full variable domain, with the rest looked up from reference TRBV28 and TRBJ1-1, is DVKVTQSSRYLVKRTGEKVFLECVQDMDHENMFWYRQDPGLGLRLIYFSYDVKMKEKGDIPEGYSVSREKKERFSLILESASTNQTSMYLCASIVSGNTEAFFGQGTRLTVV.

This rearrangement joins TRBV7-2 to TRBJ1-2, with 9 bases that match TRBD1. Germline assignment: CDR1 SGHTA and CDR2 FQGNSA. Unmatched junction bases numbered 9, after V lost 5 bases and J lost 2 bases. This CDR3 contains 16 residues. CDR3 DNA sequence: TGTGCCAGCAGCGGTTCCGGGACAGGGCTAAACTATGGCTACACCTTC. Translation: CASSGSGTGLNYGYTF. Full variable domain (missing parts from reference TRBV7-2 and TRBJ1-2): GAGVSQSPSNKVTEKGKDVELRCDPISGHTALYWYRQSLGQGLEFLIYFQGNSAPDKSGLPSDRFSAERTGGSVSTLTIQRTQQEDSAVYLCASSGSGTGLNYGYTFGSGTRLTVV.